The 24 T cell receptor beta chains reported below all come from one sample, sequenced in a study of shared clonotypes between healthy human individuals. Profiling relied on immunoSEQ multiplex PCR, and the TCRdb table lists in-frame clones only, not all of them. Counted here are more than 2,000,000 clones, 93% occurring once; the ten biggest clones make up 0.39%. Input material: naive CD4+ T cells from PBMCs. Stated subset: CD45RA+ positively selected. Every receptor here comes from a man in his late teens or twenties in good health. Some clones in this sample may be carry-over from other donors' samples.

This sequence joins TRBV7-9 and TRBJ1-1; 8 positions match TRBD1. The germline gives CDR1 SEHNR, CDR2 FQNEAQ (reference sequence). The junction had 9 bases not matched to a gene; V was cut back by 5 bases and J by 4 bases. The CDR3 runs to 15 residues. The CDR3 region is CASSDTGQAGTEAFF. The CDR3 coding sequence is TGTGCCAGCAGCGACACGGGACAGGCTGGCACTGAAGCTTTCTTT. The complete variable domain, with remaining parts taken from reference TRBV7-9 and TRBJ1-1, reads DTGVSQNPRHKITKRGQNVTFRCDPISEHNRLYWYRQTLGQGPEFLTYFQNEAQLEKSRLLSDRFSAERPKGSFSTLEIQRTEQGDSAMYLCASSDTGQAGTEAFFGQGTRLTVV.

This sequence joins TRBV4-2 and TRBJ2-5; TRBD1 matches 7 bases. The trim removed 4 bases at V and 5 bases at J, leaving 7 bases unmatched. The CDR3 has 14 residues. Germline V gene data show CDR1 as LGHNA and CDR2 as YNFKEQ. Here the CDR3 DNA reads TGTGCCAGCAGCCTCCTCGGGACAGAGGAGACCCAGTACTTC. Residues: CASSLLGTEETQYF.

V and J are TRBV5-4 and TRBJ1-1, with D perhaps TRBD1 (5 bases). Trimming removed 0 bases at V and 0 bases at J, with 12 bases between. Germline V lookup: CDR1 SGHNT, CDR2 YYREEE (reference sequence). This CDR3 has 16 amino acids. The CDR3 is CASSLAKRGMNTEAFF. For the CDR3, the DNA is TGTGCCAGCAGCTTGGCCAAGAGGGGCATGAACACTGAAGCTTTCTTT.

V gene TRBV25-1 combines with J gene TRBJ2-3; a possible D gene is TRBD1 (5 bases). Germline-derived CDR1 and CDR2 are MGHDK and SYGVNS. This CDR3 is 14 amino acids long. The V gene lost 8 bases and the J gene lost 3 bases, with 15 bases spanning the gap. CDR3 loop: CASRATAITDTQYF. The CDR3 DNA is TGTGCCAGCCGGGCGACAGCGATTACAGATACGCAGTATTTT.

The V and J genes are TRBV18 and TRBJ1-2; D is perhaps TRBD1 (6 bases). V was clipped by 6 bases and J by 2 bases, with 19 bases between them. Germline V gives CDR1 KGHSH, CDR2 LQKENI. The CDR3 extends over 16 amino acids. DNA of the CDR3: TGTGCCAGCTCCATTGTCTCCGGGACAAAGAACTATGGCTACACCTTC. Its translation is CASSIVSGTKNYGYTF. Drawing the rest from reference TRBV18 and TRBJ1-2, the complete variable domain is NAGVMQNPRHLVRRRGQEARLRCSPMKGHSHVYWYRQLPEEGLKFMVYLQKENIIDESGMPKERFSAEFPKEGPSILRIQQVVRGDSAAYFCASSIVSGTKNYGYTFGSGTRLTVV.

V gene TRBV5-1 combines with J gene TRBJ2-1; TRBD2 matches 7 bases. The CDR3 has 15 amino acids. From germline, CDR1 is SGHRS and CDR2 YFSETQ. With 2 bases clipped from V and 4 bases from J, the junction kept 6 bases outside the gene matches. The DNA of the CDR3 is TGCGCCAGCAGCTTTTTGGCTAGCGGTTACAATGAGCAGTTCTTC. Its protein is CASSFLASGYNEQFF.

The rearrangement joins TRBV9 to TRBJ2-1; 8 bases match TRBD2. This CDR3 spans 15 amino acids. The trim removed 4 bases at V and 7 bases at J, leaving 10 bases unmatched. Germline loops: CDR1 SGDLS, CDR2 YYNGEE. CDR3 nucleotide sequence: TGTGCCAGCAGCCCAGTAGCGGGGCCCCGGAATGAGCAGTTCTTC. Residues: CASSPVAGPRNEQFF.

The chain recombines TRBV27 with TRBJ2-7, with 10 bases matching TRBD2. CDR1 and CDR2 (germline): MNHEY, SMNVEV (reference sequence). Trimming removed 2 bases from V and 0 bases from J; junction bases left unmatched: 4. The CDR3 is 16 amino acids. The CDR3 DNA is TGTGCCAGCAGTTTACTCGGGACTAGCGTCTCCTACGAGCAGTACTTC. It encodes CASSLLGTSVSYEQYF.

V usage is TRBV19 and J usage is TRBJ1-5; unclear D gene. Germline V gene data show CDR1 as LNHDA and CDR2 as SQIVND (reference sequence). V shed 7 bases and J shed 5 bases, with 24 bases lying between them. The CDR3 consists of 17 residues. The CDR3 reads CASTPRRERVGHQPQHF. DNA for the CDR3: TGTGCCAGTACCCCCAGAAGGGAGAGAGTGGGCCATCAGCCCCAGCATTTT.

CDR3 sequence (DNA): TGTGCCAGCAGCCCACGTCAGGGGAATGAAAAACTGTTTTTT. Translating it yields CASSPRQGNEKLFF. This sequence joins TRBV9 and TRBJ1-4; D possibly corresponds to TRBD1 (6 bases). V was pared by 4 bases and J by 5 bases, with 12 bases between. This CDR3 region has 14 residues. Germline V gene data show CDR1 as SGDLS and CDR2 as YYNGEE.

Note on this clone: Different DNA sequences within this sample yield the same CDR3. The chain employs TRBV5-1 and TRBJ2-1; D possibly corresponds to TRBD1 (5 bases). The V gene's germline CDR1 is SGHRS and CDR2 YFSETQ. The CDR3 consists of 15 residues. V lost 1 base and J 0 bases, leaving 8 bases between the germline ends. The CDR3 region has the DNA TGCGCCAGCAGCTTGACAGGTAACTCCTACAATGAGCAGTTCTTC. Translation: CASSLTGNSYNEQFF.

The chain combines TRBV29-1 with TRBJ1-2, with D perhaps matching TRBD1 (6 bases). V was trimmed by 4 bases and J by 4 bases, leaving 16 bases between them. Germline assignment: CDR1 SQVTM and CDR2 ANQGSEA. The CDR3 loop spans 14 amino acids. Written as DNA, the CDR3 is TGCAGCGTTGCAGCAGGGGCCACCTTCTATGGCTACACCTTC. Translating it yields CSVAAGATFYGYTF.

This chain joins TRBV4-1 and TRBJ1-2; tentative D call: TRBD1 (5 bases). Trimming stripped 0 bases from V and 0 bases from J, with 11 bases between. The CDR3 is 16 amino acids. Germline values: CDR1 MGHRA, CDR2 YSYEKL. CDR3 in DNA: TGCGCCAGCAGCCAAGATGGGACGGCTACTAACTATGGCTACACCTTC. This encodes CASSQDGTATNYGYTF.

This chain links TRBV28 with TRBJ1-2; D unresolved. Per germline, CDR1 MDHEN and CDR2 SYDVKM. This CDR3 has 13 residues. The V and J ends lost 6 bases and 7 bases respectively, with 15 bases between them. CDR3: CASSPYFSSGYTF. CDR3 coding DNA: TGTGCCAGCAGCCCTTATTTCTCGTCTGGCTACACCTTC.

The chain recombines TRBV5-1 with TRBJ2-4; D not resolved. Germline CDR1 reads SGHRS; CDR2 reads YFSETQ. V was cut by 6 bases and J by 2 bases, with 18 bases left in between. CDR3 length equals 16 residues. The CDR3 region is CASTPVGGFTKNIQYF. Written as DNA, the CDR3 is TGCGCCAGCACCCCGGTGGGTGGGTTCACCAAAAACATTCAGTACTTC. The whole variable domain, filled in from reference TRBV5-1 and TRBJ2-4, reads KAGVTQTPRYLIKTRGQQVTLSCSPISGHRSVSWYQQTPGQGLQFLFEYFSETQRNKGNFPGRFSGRQFSNSRSEMNVSTLELGDSALYLCASTPVGGFTKNIQYFGAGTRLSVL.

The chain's CDR3 is CASSDNGGGYTF. CDR3 nucleotides: TGTGCCAGCAGCGATAACGGGGGTGGCTACACCTTC. This sequence joins TRBV6-5 and TRBJ1-2, with D possibly TRBD1 on 5 matching bases. This CDR3 has 12 amino acids. Deletions cut 6 bases from V and 7 bases from J, with 12 bases between. Looked up from germline, CDR1 is MNHEY and CDR2 is SVGAGI.

A few counts support this clone. The chain combines TRBV28 with TRBJ1-2; unclear D gene. Germline V lookup: CDR1 MDHEN, CDR2 SYDVKM. CDR3 length: 13 amino acids. Trimming took off 4 bases at V and 7 bases at J, with 13 bases between the two ends. CDR3 sequence: CASSSHTWAGYTF. CDR3 nucleotides: TGTGCCAGCAGTTCCCACACGTGGGCTGGCTACACCTTC.

The chain joins TRBV30 to TRBJ2-7; 10 nucleotides agree with TRBD2. The CDR3 consists of 19 residues. Looked up from germline, CDR1 is GTSNPN and CDR2 is SVGIG (reference sequence). With 5 bases clipped from V and 5 bases from J, the junction kept 24 bases outside the gene matches. CDR3 in amino acids: CAWLRIQASGREKADEQYF. CDR3 bases: TGTGCCTGGCTTAGAATTCAGGCTAGCGGGAGAGAAAAGGCCGACGAGCAGTACTTC.

The chain carries TRBV4-1 and TRBJ2-3, with D perhaps matching TRBD2 (8 bases). The CDR3 runs to 16 residues. CDR1 is MGHRA, CDR2 YSYEKL, per germline. Trimming took 4 bases from V and 3 from J, leaving 17 bases between them. The CDR3 DNA follows: TGCGCCAGCAGCCCGGGACTAGGGGGCTCTACAGATACGCAGTATTTT. It translates to CASSPGLGGSTDTQYF.

The chain has TRBV28 and TRBJ2-3; 10 bases align to TRBD2. V was clipped by 5 bases and J by 4 bases; unmatched bases: 6. The CDR3 totals 15 residues. Germline V gene sequence: CDR1 MDHEN, CDR2 SYDVKM. CDR3 coding DNA: TGTGCCAGCAGTGACAGCGGGAGGGCCCCAGATACGCAGTATTTT. It is translated as CASSDSGRAPDTQYF.

V and J are TRBV27 and TRBJ2-5; 13 positions match TRBD2. CDR3 length equals 15 residues. The germline V gene has CDR1 MNHEY and CDR2 SMNVEV (reference sequence). Trimming removed 4 bases from V and 5 bases from J; junction bases left unmatched: 4. This chain's CDR3 is CASSSGTSGMETQYF. The CDR3 bases are TGTGCCAGCAGTTCCGGGACTAGCGGGATGGAGACCCAGTACTTC.

Of note for this clone: This sample includes further DNA sequences coding for the same CDR3. V is TRBV2 and J is TRBJ2-1, with 10 bases lining up with TRBD2. The V segment lost 4 bases and the J segment 3 bases; nucleotides outside the gene matches: 3. Germline CDR1 SNHLY, CDR2 FYNNEI. The CDR3 sequence is 15 residues long. This CDR3 is CASSAGLASYNEQFF. Here the CDR3 DNA reads TGTGCCAGCAGTGCGGGACTAGCGAGCTACAATGAGCAGTTCTTC. Using reference TRBV2 and TRBJ2-1 for the parts outside the CDR3, the full variable domain is EPEVTQTPSHQVTQMGQEVILRCVPISNHLYFYWYRQILGQKVEFLVSFYNNEISEKSEIFDDQFSVERPDGSNFTLKIRSTKLEDSAMYFCASSAGLASYNEQFFGPGTRLTVL.

This chain joins TRBV11-2 and TRBJ2-7, with D perhaps TRBD2 (8 bases). CDR1 and CDR2 (germline): SGHAT, FQNNGV. The CDR3 is made up of 17 amino acids. V was trimmed by 0 bases and J by 4 bases, leaving 19 bases between them. The CDR3 region is CASSLDKGAGGWYEQYF. The DNA for the CDR3 is TGTGCCAGCAGCTTAGATAAGGGGGCGGGAGGATGGTACGAGCAGTACTTC.

As concerns this clone: Other DNA sequences in this sample translate to the same CDR3. The CDR3 is CASSLQGYQETQYF. In nucleotides, the CDR3 is TGCGCCAGCAGTTTGCAGGGCTACCAAGAGACCCAGTACTTC. The chain couples TRBV5-1 to TRBJ2-5; possibly TRBD1 for D (5 bases). The CDR3 has 14 amino acids. Germline lookup yields CDR1 SGHRS and CDR2 YFSETQ. V was trimmed by 5 bases and J by 0 bases, leaving 11 bases between them.